One sample yielded the 9 T cell receptor beta chains listed below, sequenced in a study of cytomegalovirus exposure and HLA in healthy donors (dated by TCRdb to 2016 to 2017). The library was produced with the immunoSEQ multiplex PCR assay. In its TCRdb copy, this immuneACCESS table keeps in-frame sequences only and misses some clones. Where compared with another copy, unresolved V genes explain less than half of these, and the others have no known cause. This sample is represented by 150,000 to 200,000 clones; 85% of them were singletons. Around 2.4% of the sample is held by the ten biggest clonotypes. Material: PBMCs. These receptors all come from a man aged 25-40 years in good health and CMV-seropositive.

The table lists this clone with a count of one. The V and J genes are TRBV4-1 and TRBJ1-2, with 8 bases lining up with TRBD1. Germline values: CDR1 MGHRA, CDR2 YSYEKL. This CDR3 comprises 14 residues. J was trimmed by 8 bases and V by 2 bases; bases with no gene match: 7. The CDR3 is CASSQPDRVRGYTF. DNA for the CDR3: TGCGCCAGCAGCCAACCGGACAGGGTCCGGGGCTACACCTTC.

V usage is TRBV28 and J usage is TRBJ2-7, with 9 positions matching TRBD1. This CDR3 is built from 15 residues. V shed 3 bases, J shed 4 bases, and the junction held 7 bases outside the gene matches. Germline-derived CDR1 and CDR2 are MDHEN and SYDVKM. This chain's CDR3 is CASSLGTGRGYEQYF. As DNA, the CDR3 is TGTGCCAGCAGTTTGGGGACAGGGAGAGGGTACGAGCAGTACTTC.

This clone was detected a few times. This rearrangement joins TRBV7-2 to TRBJ1-2; D is possibly TRBD1 (5 bases). There are 13 residues in the CDR3. Germline V gives CDR1 SGHTA, CDR2 FQGNSA. With 5 bases removed from V and 8 bases from J, the gap between germline ends came to 15 bases. The CDR3 region is CASSLKGEEGYTF. As DNA, the CDR3 is TGTGCCAGCAGCCTAAAAGGGGAGGAAGGCTACACCTTC. The variable domain in full, with the rest retrieved from reference TRBV7-2 and TRBJ1-2, is GAGVSQSPSNKVTEKGKDVELRCDPISGHTALYWYRQSLGQGLEFLIYFQGNSAPDKSGLPSDRFSAERTGGSVSTLTIQRTQQEDSAVYLCASSLKGEEGYTFGSGTRLTVV.

The chain employs TRBV7-9 and TRBJ2-1; the match to TRBD2 covers 7 bases. The V and J ends lost 4 bases and 5 bases, in that order; junction bases with no gene match: 14. The CDR3 has 17 amino acids. Germline-derived CDR1 and CDR2 are SEHNR and FQNEAQ (reference sequence). CDR3: CASSWGGEVAAHNEQFF. CDR3 nucleotides: TGTGCCAGCAGCTGGGGGGGTGAGGTAGCAGCCCACAATGAGCAGTTCTTC.

The CDR3 DNA reads TGCGCCAGCAGCGAGGAGGTAGCTTTGACCGATACGCAGTATTTT. As protein: CASSEEVALTDTQYF. The chain carries TRBV10-1 and TRBJ2-3; D is possibly TRBD2 (5 bases). The germline V gene has CDR1 WNHNN and CDR2 SYGVQD (reference sequence). The CDR3 has 15 amino acids. V lost 6 bases to trimming and J lost 6 bases, with 19 bases between them.

V usage is TRBV4-1 and J usage is TRBJ2-5, with a tentative D call TRBD1 (5 bases). CDR3 size: 14 residues. CDR1 is MGHRA and CDR2 is YSYEKL in the germline V gene. V lost 5 bases, J lost 1 base, and 11 bases lay in between. As DNA, the CDR3 is TGCGCCAGCAGCTTGGACAAGACCCAAGAGACCCAGTACTTC. Its translation: CASSLDKTQETQYF.

J is TRBJ2-4 and V is TRBV4-3; D may be TRBD1 (5 bases). V was shortened by 4 bases and J by 0 bases, with 10 bases between the two germline ends. The V gene's germline CDR1 is LGHNA and CDR2 YSLEER. The CDR3 length is 15 residues. The CDR3 sequence is CASSPDTLAKNIQYF. The CDR3, as DNA: TGCGCCAGCAGCCCGGACACACTAGCCAAAAACATTCAGTACTTC.

J is TRBJ2-7 and V is TRBV14; tentative D call: TRBD2 (5 bases). This CDR3 comprises 14 residues. Germline values: CDR1 SGHDN, CDR2 FVKESK. Trimming took off 3 bases at V and 5 bases at J, with 14 bases between the two ends. The CDR3 nucleotides are TGTGCCAGCAGCCACACGGGTTTCGGGGACGAGCAGTACTTC. This gives the protein CASSHTGFGDEQYF.

The gene calls are TRBV12-5 and TRBJ1-2; 9 positions agree with TRBD1. The CDR3 runs to 16 residues. Per the germline V gene, CDR1 is LGHNT and CDR2 is FRNRAP. The V gene end was trimmed by 0 bases and the J gene end by 6 bases; junction bases not matched to a gene: 8. Here the CDR3 DNA reads TGTGCTAGTGGTTTGGTAGTTTCACAGGGGGCTAATGGCTACACCTTC. This codes for CASGLVVSQGANGYTF.